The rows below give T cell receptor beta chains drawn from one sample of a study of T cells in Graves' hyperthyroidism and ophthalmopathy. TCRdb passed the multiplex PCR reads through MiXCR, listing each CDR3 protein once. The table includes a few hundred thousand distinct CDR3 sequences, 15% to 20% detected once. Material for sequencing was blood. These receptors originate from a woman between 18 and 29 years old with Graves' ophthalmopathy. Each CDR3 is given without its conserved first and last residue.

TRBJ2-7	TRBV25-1	ASSEWWSSAPYEQY
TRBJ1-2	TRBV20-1	SAETGQGPLNYGYT
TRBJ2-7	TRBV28	ASTYPEAPYEQY
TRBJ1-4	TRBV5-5	ASSPTSWDTGEKLF
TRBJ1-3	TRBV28	ASSLPRTGGSGNTIY
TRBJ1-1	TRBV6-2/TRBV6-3	ASTRAAEAF
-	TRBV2	ASRGTSGRNEQY
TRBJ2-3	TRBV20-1	SAPFPRTSGRTDTQY
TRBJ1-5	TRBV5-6	ASSSTGSPYSNQPQH
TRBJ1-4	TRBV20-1	SARDRTGAGEKLF
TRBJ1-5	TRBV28	ASTSRRGTGYNQPQH
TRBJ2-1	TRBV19	ASSIDQVSGSYNEQF
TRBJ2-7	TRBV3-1	ASSRMPGTGSHEQY
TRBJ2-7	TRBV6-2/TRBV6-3	ASWGLDEQY
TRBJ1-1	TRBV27	ASSLRGPGTDTEAF
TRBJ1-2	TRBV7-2	ASSLDSAWT
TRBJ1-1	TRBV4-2	ASSQALGLGTEAF
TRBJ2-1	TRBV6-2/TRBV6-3	ASSYVPGTGINEQF
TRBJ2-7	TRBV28	ASSLTGTPAYEQY
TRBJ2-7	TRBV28	ASSLGDRDSYEQY
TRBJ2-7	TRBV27	ASSSPRGSYEQY
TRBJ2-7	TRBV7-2	AGSLAGAYEQY
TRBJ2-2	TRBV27	ASSQFQGAGTGELF
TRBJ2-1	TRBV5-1	ASSFLVKADEQF
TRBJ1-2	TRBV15	ATSREGWNYGYT
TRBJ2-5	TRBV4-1	ASSQGRTSGEETQY
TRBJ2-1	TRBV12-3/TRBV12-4	ASTSFPQAYNEQF
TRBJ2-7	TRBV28	ASSFSLAGGRLAYEQY
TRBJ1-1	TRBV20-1	SARLPGQSGTEAF
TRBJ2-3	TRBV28	ASSTPGLAGEGTDTQY
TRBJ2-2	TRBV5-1	ASSSDRTNTGELF
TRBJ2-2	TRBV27	ASSSQNTGELF
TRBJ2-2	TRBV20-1	SAREGLANGELF
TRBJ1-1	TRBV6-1	ASSELAEGTEAF
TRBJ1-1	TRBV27	ASSLSGTGYTEAF
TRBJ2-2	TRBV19	ASSRLAGALGNTGELF
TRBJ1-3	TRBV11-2	ASSLGQARNTIY
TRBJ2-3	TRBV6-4	ASSYHRGVDAQY
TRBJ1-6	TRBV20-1	SAAFGPPLH
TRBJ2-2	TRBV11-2	ASSLFRGTTAGELF
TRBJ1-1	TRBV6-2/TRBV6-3	ASSYLSGGDTEAF